Presented here are 18 T cell receptor beta chains from one specimen sequenced in a study of T cell responses to AZD1222 COVID-19 vaccine. Only in-frame clones appear in the TCRdb table, and some are missing; sequencing was by immunoSEQ multiplex PCR. The sample has about 260,000 clones, more than 80% seen once. The sample consisted of peripheral blood, taken on day 0 of AZD1222 vaccination. These TCRs come from an adult in good health.

As DNA, the CDR3 is TGTGCCAGCAGCTTGGGCGCAGAAGGACAGTACAATGAGCAGTTCTTC. It codes for CASSLGAEGQYNEQFF. The chain links TRBV13 to TRBJ2-1, with D possibly being TRBD1 (6 bases). CDR3 size: 16 residues. V lost 3 bases, J lost 4 bases, and 16 bases lay in between. CDR1 PRHDT and CDR2 FYEKMQ come from the germline V gene (reference sequence).

V gene TRBV19 combines with J gene TRBJ1-1; D call uncertain. CDR1 is LNHDA and CDR2 is SQIVND in the germline V gene (reference sequence). V was shortened by 6 bases and J by 1 base, with 12 bases between the two germline ends. This CDR3 has 14 residues. Here the CDR3 reads CASSVSGGNTEAFF. CDR3 coding DNA: TGTGCCAGTAGCGTAAGCGGAGGGAACACTGAAGCTTTCTTT. Using reference TRBV19 and TRBJ1-1 for the parts outside the CDR3, the full variable domain is DGGITQSPKYLFRKEGQNVTLSCEQNLNHDAMYWYRQDPGQGLRLIYYSQIVNDFQKGDIAEGYSVSREKKESFPLTVTSAQKNPTAFYLCASSVSGGNTEAFFGQGTRLTVV.

This rearrangement joins TRBV4-1 to TRBJ2-7, with 8 bases fitting TRBD2. Germline lookup yields CDR1 MGHRA and CDR2 YSYEKL. This CDR3 is built from 18 residues. The trim removed 4 bases at V and 4 bases at J, leaving 18 bases unmatched. CDR3 bases: TGCGCCAGCAGCCTCCTCAAAAGCGAGCGGGGGATCTTTTACGAGCAGTACTTC. This encodes CASSLLKSERGIFYEQYF.

The chain uses TRBV15 and TRBJ2-2; D possibly corresponds to TRBD1 (5 bases). The CDR3 has 15 residues. V was shortened by 3 bases and J by 8 bases, with 16 bases between the two germline ends. Germline assignment: CDR1 LNHNV and CDR2 YYDKDF (reference sequence). The CDR3 region is CATSRESSGYGELFF. The CDR3 DNA follows: TGTGCCACCAGCAGGGAATCGTCAGGGTATGGGGAGCTGTTTTTT.

This clone was detected only once. The J gene is TRBJ2-7, the V gene TRBV24-1; D ambiguous. This CDR3 has 13 amino acids. The V end was cut by 4 bases, the J end by 5 bases, with 11 bases between. Germline V gives CDR1 KGHDR, CDR2 SFDVKD. The CDR3: CATSDPPLNEQYF. CDR3 coding DNA: TGTGCCACCAGTGACCCCCCATTGAACGAGCAGTACTTC.

This clone showed up just once. V is TRBV19 and J is TRBJ2-7; 8 bases line up with TRBD1. The V segment lost 8 bases and the J segment 6 bases; nucleotides outside the gene matches: 6. The CDR3 extends over 12 amino acids. Germline V lookup: CDR1 LNHDA, CDR2 SQIVND (reference sequence). The CDR3 region is CASQGDRGEQYF. As DNA, the CDR3 is TGTGCCAGTCAGGGTGACAGGGGCGAGCAGTACTTC. The full variable domain, rest sourced from reference TRBV19 and TRBJ2-7, is DGGITQSPKYLFRKEGQNVTLSCEQNLNHDAMYWYRQDPGQGLRLIYYSQIVNDFQKGDIAEGYSVSREKKESFPLTVTSAQKNPTAFYLCASQGDRGEQYFGPGTRLTVT.

J is TRBJ2-5 and V is TRBV5-1; 10 bases map to TRBD2. Losses at the gene ends were 2 bases for V and 5 bases for J; bases not matched to a gene: 6. The CDR3 sequence is 15 residues long. Germline assignment: CDR1 SGHRS and CDR2 YFSETQ. The CDR3 loop is CASSLLAGTDETQYF. DNA of the CDR3: TGCGCCAGCAGCTTACTAGCGGGGACTGACGAGACCCAGTACTTC.

This chain links TRBV4-1 with TRBJ2-7; TRBD2 is a possible D gene (6 bases). This CDR3 has 16 amino acids. Trimming cost V 0 bases and J 0 bases, with 12 bases left between them. Germline CDR1 and CDR2: MGHRA and YSYEKL. The CDR3 spells CASSQEVPTSSYEQYF. CDR3 coding DNA: TGCGCCAGCAGCCAAGAAGTGCCGACTAGCTCCTACGAGCAGTACTTC.

The V call is TRBV5-1, the J call TRBJ2-1; 7 bases map to TRBD1. V was pared by 0 bases and J by 3 bases, with 6 bases of the junction left unmatched. CDR3 length: 16 residues. Germline V CDR1 and CDR2: SGHRS, YFSETQ. CDR3 sequence: CASSLEVAGGYNEQFF. DNA for the CDR3: TGCGCCAGCAGCTTGGAGGTGGCAGGGGGCTACAATGAGCAGTTCTTC.

This chain joins TRBV5-6 and TRBJ1-3, with no clear D. This CDR3 contains 15 residues. Germline CDR1 is SGHDT and CDR2 is YYEEEE. V was cut by 2 bases and J by 4 bases, with 13 bases left in between. The CDR3 sequence: CASSFFLLEGNTIYF. CDR3 sequence (DNA): TGTGCCAGCAGCTTTTTTTTACTTGAGGGAAACACCATATATTTT.

The rearrangement links TRBV28 to TRBJ2-3; D gene unclear. The CDR3 covers 13 residues. The ends were cut back, 4 bases at V and 1 base at J, with 6 bases in the middle. Germline V lookup: CDR1 MDHEN, CDR2 SYDVKM. The CDR3 DNA reads as TGTGCCAGCAGTTCTCCGGGCACAGATACGCAGTATTTT. Translated: CASSSPGTDTQYF.

The chain uses TRBV7-6 and TRBJ2-5; D is possibly TRBD1 (5 bases). CDR1 and CDR2 (germline): SGHVS, FNYEAQ. The ends were cut back, 0 bases at V and 1 base at J, with 9 bases in the middle. The CDR3 totals 15 residues. The CDR3 region has the DNA TGTGCCAGCAGCTTAGCCCCAGGGTTCCAAGAGACCCAGTACTTC. Translating gives CASSLAPGFQETQYF.

The chain employs TRBV6-5 and TRBJ1-2; D uncertain. This CDR3 is 12 amino acids long. Looked up from germline, CDR1 is MNHEY and CDR2 is SVGAGI. V lost 6 bases and J 4 bases, leaving 9 bases between the germline ends. CDR3 bases: TGTGCCAGCAGCCCGGACCGCTATGGCTACACCTTC. As protein: CASSPDRYGYTF.

The J gene is TRBJ1-2, the V gene TRBV6-5; D is ambiguous. Trimming stripped 2 bases from V and 8 bases from J, with 12 bases between. This CDR3 is 13 amino acids long. Germline CDR1 and CDR2: MNHEY and SVGAGI. The CDR3 DNA sequence: TGTGCCAGCAGTTACATAACGGGAACCGGCTACACCTTC. It specifies CASSYITGTGYTF.

The CDR3 DNA reads TGTGCCAGCAGTTTAACAGGGAAAACTGAAGCTTTCTTT. This gives the protein CASSLTGKTEAFF. V and J are TRBV27 and TRBJ1-1, with D perhaps TRBD1 (6 bases). Germline CDR1 reads MNHEY; CDR2 reads SMNVEV (reference sequence). This CDR3 contains 13 residues. V shed 2 bases and J shed 5 bases, with 9 bases lying between them.

In this sample, this clone turned up once. The chain combines TRBV19 with TRBJ1-6; possible D gene TRBD1, 5 bases. Between the trimmed V and J ends, which lost 4 bases and 9 bases, there was a span of 13 bases. This CDR3 has 14 residues. Per the germline V gene, CDR1 is LNHDA and CDR2 is SQIVND (reference sequence). The CDR3 sequence is CASSSVTDRSPLHF. CDR3 nucleotide sequence: TGTGCCAGTAGTAGTGTGACAGATCGTTCACCCCTCCACTTT.

J is TRBJ1-1 and V is TRBV4-3; D remains ambiguous. V lost 0 bases, J lost 3 bases, and 14 bases lay in between. Per germline, CDR1 LGHNA and CDR2 YSLEER. The CDR3 extends over 16 amino acids. This CDR3 is CASSQDLATEDTEAFF. In nucleotides, the CDR3 is TGCGCCAGCAGCCAAGATCTGGCCACCGAGGACACTGAAGCTTTCTTT.

V usage is TRBV20-1 and J usage is TRBJ1-1, with a weak D call TRBD1 (6 bases). CDR1 is DFQATT and CDR2 is SNEGSKA in the germline V gene (reference sequence). V was cut by 6 bases and J by 8 bases, with 13 bases left in between. The CDR3 runs to 11 residues. As DNA, the CDR3 is TGCAGTGCCTTAGGACAGACAGAAGCTTTCTTT. Its translation: CSALGQTEAFF.